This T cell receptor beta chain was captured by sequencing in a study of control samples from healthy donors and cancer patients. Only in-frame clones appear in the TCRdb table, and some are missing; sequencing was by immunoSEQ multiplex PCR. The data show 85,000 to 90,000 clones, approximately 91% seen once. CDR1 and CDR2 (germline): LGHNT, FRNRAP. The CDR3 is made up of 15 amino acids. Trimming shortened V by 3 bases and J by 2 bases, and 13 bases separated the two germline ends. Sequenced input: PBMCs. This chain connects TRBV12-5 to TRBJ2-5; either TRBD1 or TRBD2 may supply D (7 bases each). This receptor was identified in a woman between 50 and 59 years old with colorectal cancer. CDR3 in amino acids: CASGLGRGLQETQYF. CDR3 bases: TGTGCTAGTGGTTTAGGGAGGGGGCTTCAAGAGACCCAGTACTTC.